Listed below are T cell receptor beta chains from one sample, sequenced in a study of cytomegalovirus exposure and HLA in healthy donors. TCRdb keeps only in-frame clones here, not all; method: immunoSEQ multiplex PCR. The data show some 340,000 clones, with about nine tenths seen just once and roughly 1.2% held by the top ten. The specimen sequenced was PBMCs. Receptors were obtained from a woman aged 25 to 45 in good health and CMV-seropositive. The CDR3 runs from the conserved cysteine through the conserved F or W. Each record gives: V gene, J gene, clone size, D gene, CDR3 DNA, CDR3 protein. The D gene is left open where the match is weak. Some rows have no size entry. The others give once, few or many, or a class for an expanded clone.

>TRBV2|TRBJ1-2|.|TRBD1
TGTGCCAGCAGTAAGGACAGGGTTGATGGCTACACCTTC
CASSKDRVDGYTF
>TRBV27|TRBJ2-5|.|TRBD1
TGTGCCAGCAGACGTGGACAGGGGGGACAAGAGACCCAGTACTTC
CASRRGQGGQETQYF
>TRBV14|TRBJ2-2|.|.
TGTGCCAGCAGCCCCGGTTCGTTGGAGCTGTTTTTT
CASSPGSLELFF
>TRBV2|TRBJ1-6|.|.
TGTGCCAGCAGTGAAGGCCCGGCCAGGTCCCTCCACTTT
CASSEGPARSLHF
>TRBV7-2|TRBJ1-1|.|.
TGTGCCAGCAGCCAGACCTGGAACACTGAAGCTTTCTTT
CASSQTWNTEAFF
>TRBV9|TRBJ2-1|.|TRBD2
TGTGCCAGCAGCGCCAGCCGTTTAGCGGGAGGCCACAATGAGCAGTTCTTC
CASSASRLAGGHNEQFF
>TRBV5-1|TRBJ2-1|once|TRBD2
TGCGCCAGCAGCGCTTACGGGGGGTGGGAGCAGTTCTTC
CASSAYGGWEQFF
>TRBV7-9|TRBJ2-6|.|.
TGTGCCAGCAGCCTTACCAACAGCTCTGGGGCCAACGTCCTGACTTTC
CASSLTNSSGANVLTF
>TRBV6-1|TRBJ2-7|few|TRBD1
TGTGCCAGCAGTGAGGAGACAGGGGGACAAGGTGAGCAGTACTTC
CASSEETGGQGEQYF
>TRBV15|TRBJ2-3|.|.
TGTGCCACCGGAGACACATGGCACCGGGGCACAGATACGCAGTATTTT
CATGDTWHRGTDTQYF
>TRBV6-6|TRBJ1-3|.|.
TGTGCCAGCAACGCCTACAGGGACGGAAACACCATATATTTT
CASNAYRDGNTIYF
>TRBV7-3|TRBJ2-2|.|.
TGTGCCAGCAGCTTATTCCCCCCTACTAGGGGCACCGGGGAGCTGTTTTTT
CASSLFPPTRGTGELFF
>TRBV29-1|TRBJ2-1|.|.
TGCAGCGCCGGAGTGGGGGGTAGGGAGCAGTTCTTC
CSAGVGGREQFF
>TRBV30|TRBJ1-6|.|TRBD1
TGTGCCTGGGCGACCGGGACAGAGAATTCACCCCTCCACTTT
CAWATGTENSPLHF
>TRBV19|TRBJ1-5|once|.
TGTGCCACTACAGGGAACAATCAGCCCCAGCATTTT
CATTGNNQPQHF
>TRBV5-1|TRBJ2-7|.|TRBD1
TGCGCCAGCAGCCGTGGGACAGCTTCCCCCTACGAGCAGTACTTC
CASSRGTASPYEQYF
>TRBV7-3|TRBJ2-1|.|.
TGTGCCAGCAGCTTGACCGGGACTCCCCTTGGGAATGAGCAGTTCTTC
CASSLTGTPLGNEQFF
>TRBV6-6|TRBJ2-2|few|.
TGTGCCAGCAGTCAGGGTTTAGGGGAGCTGTTTTTT
CASSQGLGELFF
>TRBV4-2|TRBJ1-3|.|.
TGTGCCAGCAGCCAAGAACAGGCCCCTGGAAACACCATATATTTT
CASSQEQAPGNTIYF
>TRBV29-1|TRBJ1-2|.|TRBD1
TGCAGCGTTGAAGATCTCATCCCCCTAGACAGGGAGTACTATGGCTACACCTTC
CSVEDLIPLDREYYGYTF
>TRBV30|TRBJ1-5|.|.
TGTGCCTGGAGTGCACAGGGTGGTGGCAATCAGCCCCAGCATTTT
CAWSAQGGGNQPQHF
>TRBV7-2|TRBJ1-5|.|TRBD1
TGTGCCAGCAGCGAACAGGGGGCAGTGCCGAATCAGCCCCAGCATTTT
CASSEQGAVPNQPQHF
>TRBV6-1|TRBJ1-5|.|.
TGTGCCAGCAGCGTGACGGGGGGCAATCAGCCCCAGCATTTT
CASSVTGGNQPQHF
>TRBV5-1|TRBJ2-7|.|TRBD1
TGCGCCAGCAGCTGGGACAGCCTGGGCGAGCAGTACTTC
CASSWDSLGEQYF
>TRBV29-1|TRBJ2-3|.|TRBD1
TGCAGCGCTGACAGGGTCTTAACAGATACGCAGTATTTT
CSADRVLTDTQYF
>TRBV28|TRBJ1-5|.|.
TGTGCCAGCAGTTTAAGGACAGCAGGCCAGCCCCAGCATTTT
CASSLRTAGQPQHF
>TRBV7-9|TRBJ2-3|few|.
TGTGCCAGCACCCCAGGGGACGGGTATTTGGCAGATACGCAGTATTTT
CASTPGDGYLADTQYF
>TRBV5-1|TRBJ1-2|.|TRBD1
TGCGCCAGCAGCTTGTCTGTGACAGGGTCCCAGTACTATGGCTACACCTTC
CASSLSVTGSQYYGYTF
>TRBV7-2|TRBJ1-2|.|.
TGTGCCAGCAGCTCATTCGACAGAAACTATGGCTACACCTTC
CASSSFDRNYGYTF
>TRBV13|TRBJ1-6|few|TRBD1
TGTGCCAGCAGCTCCTGGACAGGGTACGAACCCCTCCACTTT
CASSSWTGYEPLHF
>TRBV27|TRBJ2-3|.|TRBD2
TGTGCCAGCAGTTCCAGGCTAGCGGGGAGCACAGATACGCAGTATTTT
CASSSRLAGSTDTQYF
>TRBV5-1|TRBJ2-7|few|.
TGCGCCAGCAGCTCAGACAGTGGCGAGCAGTACTTC
CASSSDSGEQYF
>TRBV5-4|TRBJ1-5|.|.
TGTGCCAGCAGCCCAGGTCGGGGGGGCAATCAGCCCCAGCATTTT
CASSPGRGGNQPQHF
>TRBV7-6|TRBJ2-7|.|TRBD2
TGTGCCAGCAGCCCGGGACTAGCGGGAGGAAATGAGCAGTACTTC
CASSPGLAGGNEQYF
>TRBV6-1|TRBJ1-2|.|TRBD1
TGTGCCAGCAGTGACGCCGACAGGGGGCTCGGCTACACCTTC
CASSDADRGLGYTF
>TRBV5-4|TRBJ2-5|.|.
TGTGCCAGCAGCTTACTGGAGTCCGAGACCCAGTACTTC
CASSLLESETQYF
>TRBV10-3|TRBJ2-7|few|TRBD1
TGTGCCATCAGTGTTGGACAGGGGGCTTACGAGCAGTACTTC
CAISVGQGAYEQYF
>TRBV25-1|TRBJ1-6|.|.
TGTGCCAGCAGACAGGGAGTGGATAATTCACCCCTCCACTTT
CASRQGVDNSPLHF
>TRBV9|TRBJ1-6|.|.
TGTGCCAGCAGCGTAGCTGGCAGGCGATTAGATTCACCCCTCCACTTT
CASSVAGRRLDSPLHF
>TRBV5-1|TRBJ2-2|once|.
TGCGCCAGCAGCCCCAGGGACATTCGGAGGCTCCTGACCGGGGAGCTGTTTTTT
CASSPRDIRRLLTGELFF
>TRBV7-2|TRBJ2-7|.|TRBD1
TGTGCCAGCAGCCGATCACTGGGACAGGTTGGGTACGAGCAGTACTTC
CASSRSLGQVGYEQYF
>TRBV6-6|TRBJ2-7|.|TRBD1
TGTGCCAGCAGTTACTCGATGGACAGGGGATACGAGCAGTACTTC
CASSYSMDRGYEQYF
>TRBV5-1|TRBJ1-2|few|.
TGCGCCAGCAGCCCGGTGGGAGGGCGCGACTATGGCTACACCTTC
CASSPVGGRDYGYTF
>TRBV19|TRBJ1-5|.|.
TGTGCCAGTAGTATGGGCAGTAATCAGCCCCAGCATTTT
CASSMGSNQPQHF
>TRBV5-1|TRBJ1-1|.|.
TGCGCCAGCAGCAGAGCATCGAACATGAACACTGAAGCTTTCTTT
CASSRASNMNTEAFF
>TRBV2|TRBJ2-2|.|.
TGTGCCAGCAAAATGGACAGAACGAACACCGGGGAGCTGTTTTTT
CASKMDRTNTGELFF
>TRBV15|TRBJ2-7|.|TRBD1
TGTGCCACCAGCAGAACCGGGACAGCCTACGAGCAGTACTTC
CATSRTGTAYEQYF